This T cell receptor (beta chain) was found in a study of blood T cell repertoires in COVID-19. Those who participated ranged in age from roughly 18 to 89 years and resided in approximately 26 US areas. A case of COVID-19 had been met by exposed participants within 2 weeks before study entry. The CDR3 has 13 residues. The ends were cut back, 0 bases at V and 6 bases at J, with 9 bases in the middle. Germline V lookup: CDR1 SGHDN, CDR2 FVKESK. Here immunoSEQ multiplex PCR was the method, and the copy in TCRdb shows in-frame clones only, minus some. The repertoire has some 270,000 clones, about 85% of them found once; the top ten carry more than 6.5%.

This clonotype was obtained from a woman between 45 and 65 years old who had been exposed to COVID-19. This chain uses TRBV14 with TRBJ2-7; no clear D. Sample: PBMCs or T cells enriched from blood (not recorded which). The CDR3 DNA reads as TGTGCCAGCAGCCAAGATCGGAGAGGCGAGCAGTACTTC. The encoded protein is CASSQDRRGEQYF.